These T cell receptor beta chains were read from a single sample in a study of control samples from healthy donors and cancer patients. TCRdb's table, derived via immunoSEQ multiplex PCR, lists solely in-frame clones and lacks some. The sample holds roughly 80,000 clones, roughly 86% seen once. Sample: blood. These receptors originate from a man in his fifties or sixties in good health. CDR3s include the opening cysteine and the closing phenylalanine or tryptophan. D genes are given only for firm matches. For some rows the clone size is stated as once, few or many, or as a class when expanded; others skip it.

>TRBD1|TRBJ2-1|once|TRBV30
CAWSTGGDEQFF
TGTGCCTGGAGTACAGGGGGCGATGAGCAGTTCTTC
>TRBD1|TRBJ1-1|NA|TRBV19
CASSIGRGQSYNTEAFF
TGTGCCAGTAGTATAGGTCGGGGACAGTCATACAACACTGAAGCTTTCTTT
>NA|TRBJ1-3|NA|TRBV18
CASSPAARGNTIYF
TGTGCCAGCTCACCGGCGGCCCGTGGAAACACCATATATTTT
>TRBD1|TRBJ1-1|NA|TRBV29-1
CSVRSGGAEAFF
TGCAGCGTTCGATCAGGGGGAGCTGAAGCTTTCTTT
>NA|TRBJ2-1|NA|TRBV12-3/TRBV12-4
CASSLDNYNEQFF
TGTGCCAGCAGTTTAGACAACTACAATGAGCAGTTCTTC
>TRBD2|TRBJ2-1|NA|TRBV7-8
CASSPGLAGNNEQFF
TGTGCCAGCAGCCCAGGACTAGCGGGGAACAATGAGCAGTTCTTC
>NA|TRBJ2-3|NA|TRBV7-6
CASSLEGTSTDTQYF
TGTGCCAGCAGCTTAGAGGGGACTAGCACAGATACGCAGTATTTT
>NA|TRBJ2-5|NA|TRBV5-1
CASSRSGETQYF
TGCGCCAGCAGCAGGAGTGGGGAGACCCAGTACTTC
>NA|TRBJ1-1|NA|TRBV6-2/TRBV6-3
CASSLGETEAFF
TGTGCCAGCAGTTTGGGTGAGACTGAAGCTTTCTTT
>NA|TRBJ1-1|NA|TRBV11-3
CASSLDFGSEAFF
TGTGCCAGCAGCTTAGATTTTGGTTCGGAAGCTTTCTTT
>NA|TRBJ2-1|NA|TRBV5-1
CASSSTGIHEQFF
TGCGCCAGCAGCTCAACAGGGATCCATGAGCAGTTCTTC
>NA|TRBJ1-2|NA|TRBV6-6
CASSYSVRDGYTF
TGTGCCAGCAGTTACTCAGTTCGTGATGGCTACACCTTC
>NA|TRBJ1-1|NA|TRBV18
CASSPSRQNTEAFF
TGTGCCAGCTCACCAAGCCGGCAGAACACTGAAGCTTTCTTT
>TRBD1|TRBJ1-3|NA|TRBV6-5
CASRTGTVSGNTIYF
TGTGCCAGCAGAACTGGGACAGTCTCTGGAAACACCATATATTTT
>TRBD2|TRBJ2-3|few|TRBV5-6
CASTRLAGGITDTQYF
TGTGCCAGCACCCGACTAGCGGGGGGGATCACAGATACGCAGTATTTT
>NA|TRBJ1-4|NA|TRBV30
CAWSAGVGSEKLFF
TGTGCCTGGAGTGCCGGAGTGGGAAGTGAAAAACTGTTTTTT
>NA|TRBJ1-5|NA|TRBV5-6
CASSLGRGEPQHF
TGTGCCAGCAGCTTGGGCAGGGGCGAGCCCCAGCATTTT
>NA|TRBJ2-7|few|TRBV4-1
CASSQAGAGFYEQYF
TGCGCCAGCAGCCAAGCAGGGGCCGGTTTCTACGAGCAGTACTTC
>NA|TRBJ2-6|NA|TRBV27
CASSFVFGANVLTF
TGTGCCAGCAGTTTCGTGTTCGGGGCCAACGTCCTGACTTTC
>NA|TRBJ2-1|NA|TRBV27
CASSLGQYNEQFF
TGTGCCAGCAGTTTAGGTCAGTACAATGAGCAGTTCTTC
>NA|TRBJ2-2|NA|TRBV9
CASSVLGGQELFF
TGTGCCAGCAGCGTCCTAGGGGGGCAGGAGCTGTTTTTT
>TRBD2|TRBJ2-3|NA|TRBV29-1
CSVIAGFTDTQYF
TGCAGCGTGATAGCGGGGTTCACAGATACGCAGTATTTT
>TRBD2|TRBJ2-1|NA|TRBV7-8
CASSPIRGGYNEQFF
TGTGCCAGCAGCCCCATACGCGGGGGTTACAATGAGCAGTTCTTC
>TRBD2|TRBJ2-1|NA|TRBV5-6
CASSFTERGGHEQFF
TGTGCCAGCAGCTTCACCGAGCGGGGGGGCCATGAGCAGTTCTTC
>NA|TRBJ1-1|once|TRBV13
CASSLGNTEAFF
TGTGCCAGCAGCTTGGGGAACACTGAAGCTTTCTTT
>NA|TRBJ1-1|NA|TRBV18
CASSPVAGSMNTEAFF
TGTGCCAGCTCACCAGTAGCAGGGTCGATGAACACTGAAGCTTTCTTT
>NA|TRBJ1-1|NA|TRBV6-5
CASSSLQGSGTEAFF
TGTGCCAGCAGTTCCCTGCAGGGTAGCGGCACTGAAGCTTTCTTT
>NA|TRBJ1-2|NA|TRBV5-1
CASSLTPGTMKGYTF
TGCGCCAGCAGCTTAACCCCCGGGACAATGAAGGGCTACACCTTC
>NA|TRBJ1-1|NA|TRBV19
CASSIARGTEAFF
TGTGCCAGTAGTATAGCGCGGGGCACTGAAGCTTTCTTT
>TRBD2|TRBJ2-1|NA|TRBV6-5
CASSYLGTRGNEQFF
TGTGCCAGCAGTTACTTAGGGACTAGAGGTAATGAGCAGTTCTTC
>TRBD2|TRBJ2-3|NA|TRBV2
CASSGLAGGPWEDTQYF
TGTGCCAGCAGTGGTTTAGCGGGGGGGCCTTGGGAAGATACGCAGTATTTT
>NA|TRBJ2-5|once|TRBV9
CASSVQWRRSQETQYF
TGTGCCAGCAGTGTCCAGTGGCGGAGGTCCCAAGAGACCCAGTACTTC
>TRBD1|TRBJ2-7|NA|TRBV7-9
CASSFYSGTGSSEQYF
TGTGCCAGCAGCTTCTACTCCGGGACAGGGTCCTCCGAGCAGTACTTC
>TRBD2|TRBJ2-5|NA|TRBV5-1
CASSFAGGETQYF
TGCGCCAGCAGCTTCGCGGGAGGAGAGACCCAGTACTTC
>NA|TRBJ1-1|NA|TRBV27
CASRVTVNTEAFF
TGTGCCAGCAGGGTGACAGTGAACACTGAAGCTTTCTTT
>TRBD1|TRBJ1-6|NA|TRBV27
CASSQLQGKTPLHF
TGTGCCAGCAGTCAATTACAGGGGAAGACACCCCTCCACTTT
>TRBD2|TRBJ2-7|NA|TRBV6-5
CASRAASGALHEQYF
TGTGCCAGCAGGGCTGCTAGCGGGGCCCTCCACGAGCAGTACTTC